One and the same sample provided the 8 T cell receptor beta chains below, sequenced in a study of cytomegalovirus exposure and HLA in healthy donors. PCR involved 60 Vbeta and 13 Jbeta primers. Assay: immunoSEQ multiplex PCR; the TCRdb copy retains only in-frame clones and omits some. The data contain some 140,000 clones, around 82% of them singletons. The sequenced sample was PBMCs. The receptors were sampled from a woman aged 40 to 55 in good health and CMV-seropositive.

In DNA, the CDR3 is TGTGCCAGCAGGGGACAGGTATTTCAAGAGACCCAGTACTTC. This translates into CASRGQVFQETQYF. The rearrangement links TRBV28 to TRBJ2-5; TRBD1 agrees at 8 bases. The CDR3 is 14 amino acids. Germline V CDR1 and CDR2: MDHEN, SYDVKM. J gave up 2 bases and V 6 bases, and 5 bases lay outside the gene matches. The variable domain in full, with the rest retrieved from reference TRBV28 and TRBJ2-5, is DVKVTQSSRYLVKRTGEKVFLECVQDMDHENMFWYRQDPGLGLRLIYFSYDVKMKEKGDIPEGYSVSREKKERFSLILESASTNQTSMYLCASRGQVFQETQYFGPGTRLLVL.

This chain joins TRBV7-9 and TRBJ1-2; 7 nucleotides align to TRBD1. This CDR3 region has 13 residues. CDR1 and CDR2 (germline): SEHNR, FQNEAQ (reference sequence). Germline trimming cut 4 bases from V and 3 bases from J; bases unmatched to any gene: 2. The CDR3 DNA follows: TGTGCCAGCAGCTCAGGACAGGACTATGGCTACACCTTC. It specifies CASSSGQDYGYTF.

The chain combines TRBV7-6 with TRBJ2-1; 16 positions agree with TRBD2. CDR3 length equals 17 residues. Germline-derived CDR1 and CDR2 are SGHVS and FNYEAQ. J lost 8 bases, V lost 5 bases, and 9 bases had no gene match. CDR3 amino acids: CASSRGTSGRALDEQFF. The CDR3 bases are TGTGCCAGCAGCCGAGGGACTAGCGGGAGGGCATTGGATGAGCAGTTCTTC.

The chain employs TRBV30 and TRBJ1-4; TRBD1 is a possible D gene (5 bases). The germline V gene has CDR1 GTSNPN and CDR2 SVGIG (reference sequence). V was trimmed by 0 bases and J by 7 bases, leaving 12 bases between them. CDR3 length: 14 amino acids. The CDR3 DNA reads as TGTGCCTGGAGTGTAGGACATCGGGCTGAAAAACTGTTTTTT. This gives the protein CAWSVGHRAEKLFF.

This chain connects TRBV2 to TRBJ1-1; D is possibly TRBD1 (6 bases). The V end lost 6 bases, the J end lost 0 bases, and 11 bases lay between the germline ends. This CDR3 contains 14 residues. Per germline, CDR1 SNHLY and CDR2 FYNNEI. Here the CDR3 DNA reads TGTGCCAGCAGCGAGGACAGAGTGAACACTGAAGCTTTCTTT. Amino acids: CASSEDRVNTEAFF.

The chain carries TRBV5-1 and TRBJ2-5, with TRBD2 as a possible D gene (6 bases). Germline loops: CDR1 SGHRS, CDR2 YFSETQ. The ends were cut back, 2 bases at V and 4 bases at J, with 9 bases in the middle. There are 13 residues in the CDR3. CDR3 bases: TGCGCCAGCAGCTTCGGAGGGGTAGAGACCCAGTACTTC. Amino acids: CASSFGGVETQYF.

V gene TRBV4-1 combines with J gene TRBJ1-2, with D possibly TRBD1 on 5 matching bases. The CDR3 consists of 14 residues. From germline, CDR1 is MGHRA and CDR2 YSYEKL. Trimming pared 1 base from V and 0 bases from J, leaving 6 bases between. Written as DNA, the CDR3 is TGCGCCAGCAGCCAAGTGACAGCTAACTATGGCTACACCTTC. This translates into CASSQVTANYGYTF.

The CDR3 loop is CATSQTPRTGANYGYTF. The CDR3 DNA follows: TGTGCCACCTCCCAAACCCCCCGGACAGGCGCTAACTATGGCTACACCTTC. The rearrangement joins TRBV15 to TRBJ1-2, with 7 bases matching TRBD1. Germline CDR1 LNHNV, CDR2 YYDKDF (reference sequence). The CDR3 consists of 17 residues. J lost 0 bases, V lost 8 bases, and 15 bases had no gene match.